These 30 T cell receptor beta chains originate from one sample sequenced in a study of blood T cell repertoires in COVID-19. Clones were sequenced by immunoSEQ multiplex PCR, and TCRdb holds only the in-frame ones, with some missing. The sample records around 300,000 clones, approximately 92% being singletons. What was sequenced was PBMCs or T cells enriched from blood (not recorded which). The receptors shown here come from a woman in her 30s who had recovered from COVID-19.

This clone was observed a handful of times. The chain has TRBV15 and TRBJ1-2; possibly TRBD1 for D (5 bases). Deletions cut 4 bases from V and 8 bases from J, with 14 bases between. Per germline, CDR1 LNHNV and CDR2 YYDKDF (reference sequence). The CDR3 has 13 residues. The DNA of the CDR3 is TGTGCCACCAGCAATCAAGGGGTGGTAGGCTACACCTTC. This translates into CATSNQGVVGYTF. The variable domain in full, with the rest retrieved from reference TRBV15 and TRBJ1-2, is DAMVIQNPRYQVTQFGKPVTLSCSQTLNHNVMYWYQQKSSQAPKLLFHYYDKDFNNEADTPDNFQSRRPNTSFCFLDIRSPGLGDTAMYLCATSNQGVVGYTFGSGTRLTVV.

As concerns this clone: The same CDR3 arises from other DNA sequences in this sample as well. The genes are TRBV7-9 and TRBJ2-3; D is possibly TRBD2 (5 bases). From germline, CDR1 is SEHNR and CDR2 FQNEAQ (reference sequence). The germline V and J ends were trimmed by 5 bases and 2 bases, with 11 bases remaining between them. The CDR3 is 14 amino acids. Written as DNA, the CDR3 is TGTGCCAGCAGCCCCGGACTGTCCACAGATACGCAGTATTTT. It translates to CASSPGLSTDTQYF.

The chain has TRBV28 and TRBJ2-1, with 9 nucleotides matching TRBD2. Trimming removed 1 base from V and 3 bases from J; junction bases left unmatched: 7. Germline V lookup: CDR1 MDHEN, CDR2 SYDVKM. The CDR3 extends over 17 amino acids. CDR3 loop: CASSLSLAGPIYNEQFF. In nucleotides, the CDR3 is TGTGCCAGCAGTTTATCGCTAGCGGGGCCAATCTACAATGAGCAGTTCTTC.

This chain uses TRBV30 with TRBJ1-2; 9 positions agree with TRBD1. Trimming cost V 3 bases and J 4 bases; bases outside gene matches: 9. The CDR3 runs to 15 residues. Germline-derived CDR1 and CDR2 are GTSNPN and SVGIG (reference sequence). The CDR3 DNA reads as TGTGCCTGGAGCCGCGACAGGGGGATCCTCTATGGCTACACCTTC. Protein product: CAWSRDRGILYGYTF. Full variable domain (missing parts from reference TRBV30 and TRBJ1-2): SQTIHQWPATLVQPVGSPLSLECTVEGTSNPNLYWYRQAAGRGLQLLFYSVGIGQISSEVPQNLSASRPQDRQFILSSKKLLLSDSGFYLCAWSRDRGILYGYTFGSGTRLTVV.

The J gene is TRBJ1-5, the V gene TRBV19, with D uncertain. The CDR3 covers 16 residues. Germline V gene lookup returns CDR1 LNHDA and CDR2 SQIVND (reference sequence). Trimming left V 4 bases short and J 0 bases short, with 13 bases between. The CDR3 is CASSTPAAYSNQPQHF. The CDR3 bases are TGTGCCAGTAGTACCCCGGCGGCTTATAGCAATCAGCCCCAGCATTTT.

The rearrangement links TRBV6-5 to TRBJ2-6, with a possible D match to TRBD1 (5 bases). CDR3 size: 15 residues. Germline loops: CDR1 MNHEY, CDR2 SVGAGI. Trimming removed 8 bases at V and 0 bases at J, with 11 bases between. This CDR3 is CASHLQGSGANVLTF. The DNA of the CDR3 is TGTGCCAGCCATCTCCAGGGCTCTGGGGCCAACGTCCTGACTTTC.

V and J are TRBV6-5 and TRBJ2-5, with 7 bases lining up with TRBD1. Germline assignment: CDR1 MNHEY and CDR2 SVGAGI. The CDR3 is 11 amino acids. V gave up 6 bases and J gave up 5 bases; unmatched junction bases: 0. The CDR3 nucleotides are TGTGCCAGCAGGACAGGGGAGACCCAGTACTTC. Translating it yields CASRTGETQYF.

This chain links TRBV5-1 with TRBJ1-1; 7 bases match TRBD1. The V gene end was trimmed by 6 bases and the J gene end by 2 bases; junction bases not matched to a gene: 10. CDR3 length: 15 residues. Germline V gene data show CDR1 as SGHRS and CDR2 as YFSETQ. This CDR3 reads CASTDSTGINTEAFF. CDR3 bases: TGCGCCAGCACCGACTCGACAGGGATTAACACTGAAGCTTTCTTT.

This chain joins TRBV15 and TRBJ2-1, with D possibly TRBD2 on 6 matching bases. Per germline, CDR1 LNHNV and CDR2 YYDKDF (reference sequence). V was cut by 4 bases and J by 1 base, with 11 bases left in between. This CDR3 has 15 amino acids. The CDR3 loop is CATSTEGLSYNEQFF. In nucleotides, the CDR3 is TGTGCCACCAGCACGGAGGGATTATCCTACAATGAGCAGTTCTTC. The full variable domain, completed using reference TRBV15 and TRBJ2-1, is DAMVIQNPRYQVTQFGKPVTLSCSQTLNHNVMYWYQQKSSQAPKLLFHYYDKDFNNEADTPDNFQSRRPNTSFCFLDIRSPGLGDTAMYLCATSTEGLSYNEQFFGPGTRLTVL.

This clone was observed a few times. The CDR3: CASSLTRTQNEQYF. The CDR3 nucleotides read TGTGCCAGCAGCCTGACTAGAACTCAAAACGAGCAGTACTTC. This chain connects TRBV2 to TRBJ2-7; maybe TRBD2 (6 bases). In germline, CDR1 is SNHLY, CDR2 FYNNEI. This CDR3 is built from 14 residues. Deletions cut 6 bases from V and 5 bases from J, with 17 bases between.

V is TRBV28 and J is TRBJ2-4; D is possibly TRBD1 (6 bases). The CDR3 length is 16 residues. Between the trimmed V and J ends, which lost 6 bases and 3 bases, there was a span of 18 bases. The germline V gene has CDR1 MDHEN and CDR2 SYDVKM. The CDR3 region is CASSTLTGTNKNIQYF. As DNA, the CDR3 is TGTGCCAGCAGCACCCTCACAGGGACAAACAAAAACATTCAGTACTTC.

Concerning this clone: The sample carries other DNA sequences with the same CDR3. The DNA for the CDR3 is TGTGCCAGCAGTTTACAGGGCAAGAACACTGAAGCTTTCTTT. This sequence encodes CASSLQGKNTEAFF. The chain couples TRBV28 to TRBJ1-1, with D perhaps matching TRBD1 (5 bases). V lost 2 bases to trimming and J lost 1 base, with 8 bases between them. The germline CDR1 and CDR2 sequences are MDHEN and SYDVKM. This CDR3 contains 14 residues.

The rearrangement uses TRBV5-1 and TRBJ2-3; 15 nucleotides line up with TRBD2. The length of the CDR3 is 18 residues. J lost 5 bases, V lost 4 bases, and 11 bases had no gene match. Germline V gene lookup returns CDR1 SGHRS and CDR2 YFSETQ. CDR3 nucleotide sequence: TGCGCCAGCAGCCGACTAGGACTAGCGGGAGGGCAGGTAGATACGCAGTATTTT. Amino acid sequence: CASSRLGLAGGQVDTQYF.

This chain links TRBV5-1 with TRBJ2-2; 8 bases align to TRBD2. Germline loops: CDR1 SGHRS, CDR2 YFSETQ. J was trimmed by 5 bases and V by 3 bases; bases with no gene match: 6. This CDR3 region has 15 residues. CDR3 sequence: CASSSAGVVTGELFF. CDR3 nucleotide sequence: TGCGCCAGCAGCTCAGCGGGAGTAGTAACCGGGGAGCTGTTTTTT.

The CDR3 region is CASSLDRRGSTDTQYF. DNA for the CDR3: TGTGCCAGCAGCTTAGATCGTCGCGGTAGCACAGATACGCAGTATTTT. The chain joins TRBV7-2 to TRBJ2-3; no clear D gene. The germline V gene has CDR1 SGHTA and CDR2 FQGNSA. The germline V and J ends were trimmed by 1 base and 0 bases, with 11 bases remaining between them. The CDR3 runs 16 residues.

The CDR3 sequence: CASSLELALQFF. DNA for the CDR3: TGTGCCAGCAGCTTAGAACTAGCTCTGCAGTTCTTC. The rearrangement uses TRBV7-9 and TRBJ2-1; a weak D match, TRBD2 (6 bases). CDR3 length: 12 amino acids. Germline assignment: CDR1 SEHNR and CDR2 FQNEAQ (reference sequence). Trimming pared 1 base from V and 12 bases from J, leaving 10 bases between.

This rearrangement joins TRBV9 to TRBJ2-7, with D perhaps TRBD2 (6 bases). V was clipped by 0 bases and J by 5 bases, with 18 bases between them. This CDR3 contains 16 residues. Germline CDR1 reads SGDLS; CDR2 reads YYNGEE. The CDR3 DNA follows: TGTGCCAGCAGCGTAGCTCTGATAGCGGCTCAGGACGAGCAGTACTTC. Translated, it gives CASSVALIAAQDEQYF. Together with reference TRBV9 and TRBJ2-7, the CDR3 gives the full variable domain: DSGVTQTPKHLITATGQRVTLRCSPRSGDLSVYWYQQSLDQGLQFLIQYYNGEERAKGNILERFSAQQFPDLHSELNLSSLELGDSALYFCASSVALIAAQDEQYFGPGTRLTVT.

The V and J genes are TRBV21-1 and TRBJ2-2; the D call of TRBD2 is as the table states it, not checked on the DNA. TRBV21-1 is recorded as a pseudogene. The CDR3 has 16 amino acids. The CDR3 sequence: CASSKWLAGNTGELFF. DNA for the CDR3: TGTGCCAGCAGCAAATGGCTAGCGGGGAACACCGGGGAGCTGTTTTTT.

The chain employs TRBV5-4 and TRBJ2-3, with TRBD2 matching over 7 bases. The CDR3 sequence is 14 residues long. The V and J ends lost 7 bases and 4 bases, in that order; junction bases with no gene match: 9. Germline lookup yields CDR1 SGHNT and CDR2 YYREEE (reference sequence). CDR3 sequence: CASFRASGADTQYF. CDR3 in DNA: TGTGCCAGCTTTCGGGCTAGCGGAGCAGATACGCAGTATTTT.

The chain couples TRBV11-2 to TRBJ2-1, with 7 bases fitting TRBD2. Germline V gene data show CDR1 as SGHAT and CDR2 as FQNNGV. The CDR3 contains 14 residues. Germline trimming cut 1 base from V and 12 bases from J; bases unmatched to any gene: 9. CDR3: CASSLAGGLKTQFF. The DNA of the CDR3 is TGTGCCAGCAGCTTAGCGGGAGGTTTGAAGACGCAGTTCTTC.

The gene calls are TRBV29-1 and TRBJ2-1, with 10 positions matching TRBD1. The CDR3 sequence is 15 residues long. V lost 4 bases and J lost 3; bases outside the gene matches: 6. Germline V gives CDR1 SQVTM, CDR2 ANQGSEA. CDR3 coding DNA: TGCAGCGTTGCTGGGACAGGGGACTACTACAATGAGCAGTTCTTC. Amino acids: CSVAGTGDYYNEQFF.

This clone was detected a few times. The chain links TRBV7-9 to TRBJ2-7; the match to TRBD1 covers 12 bases. CDR1 is SEHNR and CDR2 is FQNEAQ in the germline V gene (reference sequence). Germline trimming cut 5 bases from V and 2 bases from J; bases unmatched to any gene: 7. This CDR3 spans 16 amino acids. Here the CDR3 reads CASSTPGQGAAYEQYF. The CDR3 DNA follows: TGTGCCAGCAGCACGCCGGGACAGGGGGCCGCCTACGAGCAGTACTTC. Together with reference TRBV7-9 and TRBJ2-7, the CDR3 gives the full variable domain: DTGVSQNPRHKITKRGQNVTFRCDPISEHNRLYWYRQTLGQGPEFLTYFQNEAQLEKSRLLSDRFSAERPKGSFSTLEIQRTEQGDSAMYLCASSTPGQGAAYEQYFGPGTRLTVT.

The chain uses TRBV27 and TRBJ2-2; 9 nucleotides match TRBD1. Germline CDR1 and CDR2: MNHEY and SMNVEV (reference sequence). The CDR3 is 16 residues long. V was clipped by 6 bases and J by 2 bases; unmatched bases: 7. CDR3 in DNA: TGTGCCAGCAGCCTCAACAGGGGGCGTAACACCGGGGAGCTGTTTTTT. Translation gives CASSLNRGRNTGELFF.

The chain links TRBV9 to TRBJ1-1; D remains unclear. Germline V gene lookup returns CDR1 SGDLS and CDR2 YYNGEE. Trimming took 4 bases from V and 1 from J, leaving 11 bases between them. The length of the CDR3 is 14 residues. The CDR3 DNA follows: TGTGCCAGCAGCTCAGACTCAACGAACACTGAAGCTTTCTTT. Translation: CASSSDSTNTEAFF.

This chain connects TRBV7-2 to TRBJ2-5; no firm D call. The V end lost 1 base, the J end lost 5 bases, and 17 bases lay between the germline ends. Germline V gives CDR1 SGHTA, CDR2 FQGNSA. The CDR3 runs to 16 residues. CDR3 sequence: CASSLVPQSGGETQYF. CDR3 nucleotides: TGTGCCAGCAGCTTAGTCCCCCAGTCAGGTGGTGAGACCCAGTACTTC. The whole variable domain, filled in from reference TRBV7-2 and TRBJ2-5, reads GAGVSQSPSNKVTEKGKDVELRCDPISGHTALYWYRQSLGQGLEFLIYFQGNSAPDKSGLPSDRFSAERTGGSVSTLTIQRTQQEDSAVYLCASSLVPQSGGETQYFGPGTRLLVL.

The chain combines TRBV6-5 with TRBJ2-7; 7 nucleotides match TRBD2. This CDR3 comprises 15 residues. Germline assignment: CDR1 MNHEY and CDR2 SVGAGI. J lost 5 bases, V lost 2 bases, and 9 bases had no gene match. CDR3 DNA sequence: TGTGCCAGCAGTTACGCAACGGGAGGCCCCCACGAGCAGTACTTC. Protein: CASSYATGGPHEQYF.

V and J are TRBV29-1 and TRBJ2-1; 9 bases align to TRBD2. The CDR3 runs 13 residues. The V gene's germline CDR1 is SQVTM and CDR2 ANQGSEA. V gave up 4 bases and J gave up 7 bases; unmatched junction bases: 5. CDR3 sequence reads: CSVGWLAGNEQFF. CDR3 bases: TGCAGCGTTGGGTGGCTAGCGGGAAATGAGCAGTTCTTC.

This clone was seen only once. The chain has TRBV19 and TRBJ1-2, with D tentatively TRBD1 (5 bases). The CDR3 covers 13 residues. V was cut by 3 bases and J by 4 bases, with 9 bases left in between. Germline V gene sequence: CDR1 LNHDA, CDR2 SQIVND (reference sequence). The CDR3 region has the DNA TGTGCCAGTAGTATGGGGGGATCCTATGGCTACACCTTC. It is translated as CASSMGGSYGYTF.

V gene TRBV27 combines with J gene TRBJ2-1; 11 bases fit TRBD2. Germline values: CDR1 MNHEY, CDR2 SMNVEV (reference sequence). The CDR3 is 19 residues long. V trimming: 2 bases; J trimming: 6 bases; junction bases outside the gene matches: 15. The CDR3 loop is CASSLKAPPLAGGSNEQFF. The CDR3 bases are TGTGCCAGCAGTTTAAAAGCCCCCCCTTTAGCGGGAGGGAGCAATGAGCAGTTCTTC.

The chain carries TRBV5-5 and TRBJ2-7; D not certain. V was clipped by 4 bases and J by 6 bases, with 11 bases between them. CDR3 length: 12 amino acids. The germline gives CDR1 SGHKS, CDR2 YYEKEE (reference sequence). The CDR3 reads CASSATLREQYF. The DNA of the CDR3 is TGTGCCAGCAGCGCGACTTTGCGCGAGCAGTACTTC.